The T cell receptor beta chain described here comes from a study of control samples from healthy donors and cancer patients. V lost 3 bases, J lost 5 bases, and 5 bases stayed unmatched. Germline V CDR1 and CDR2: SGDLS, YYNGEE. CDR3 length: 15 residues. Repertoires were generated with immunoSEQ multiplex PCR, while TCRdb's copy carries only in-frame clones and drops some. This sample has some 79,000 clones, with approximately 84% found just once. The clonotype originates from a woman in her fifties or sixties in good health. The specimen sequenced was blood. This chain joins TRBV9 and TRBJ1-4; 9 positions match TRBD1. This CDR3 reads CASSGGTGRNEKLFF. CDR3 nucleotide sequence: TGTGCCAGCAGCGGGGGGACAGGGAGAAATGAAAAACTGTTTTTT.